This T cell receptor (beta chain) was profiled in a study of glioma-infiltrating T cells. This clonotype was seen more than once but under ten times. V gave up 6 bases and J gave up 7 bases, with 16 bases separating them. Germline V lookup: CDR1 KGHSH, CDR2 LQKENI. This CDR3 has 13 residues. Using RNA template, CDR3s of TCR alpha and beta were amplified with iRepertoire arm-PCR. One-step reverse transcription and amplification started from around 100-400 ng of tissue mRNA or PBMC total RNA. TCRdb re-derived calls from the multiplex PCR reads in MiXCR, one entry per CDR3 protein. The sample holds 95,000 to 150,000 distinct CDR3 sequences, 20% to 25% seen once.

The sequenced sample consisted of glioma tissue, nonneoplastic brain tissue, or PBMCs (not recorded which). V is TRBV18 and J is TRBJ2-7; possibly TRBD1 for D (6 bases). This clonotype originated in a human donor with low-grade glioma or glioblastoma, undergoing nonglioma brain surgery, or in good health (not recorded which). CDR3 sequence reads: CASSPNQGLEQYF. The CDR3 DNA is TGTGCCAGCTCCCCGAATCAGGGGCTTGAGCAGTACTTC.